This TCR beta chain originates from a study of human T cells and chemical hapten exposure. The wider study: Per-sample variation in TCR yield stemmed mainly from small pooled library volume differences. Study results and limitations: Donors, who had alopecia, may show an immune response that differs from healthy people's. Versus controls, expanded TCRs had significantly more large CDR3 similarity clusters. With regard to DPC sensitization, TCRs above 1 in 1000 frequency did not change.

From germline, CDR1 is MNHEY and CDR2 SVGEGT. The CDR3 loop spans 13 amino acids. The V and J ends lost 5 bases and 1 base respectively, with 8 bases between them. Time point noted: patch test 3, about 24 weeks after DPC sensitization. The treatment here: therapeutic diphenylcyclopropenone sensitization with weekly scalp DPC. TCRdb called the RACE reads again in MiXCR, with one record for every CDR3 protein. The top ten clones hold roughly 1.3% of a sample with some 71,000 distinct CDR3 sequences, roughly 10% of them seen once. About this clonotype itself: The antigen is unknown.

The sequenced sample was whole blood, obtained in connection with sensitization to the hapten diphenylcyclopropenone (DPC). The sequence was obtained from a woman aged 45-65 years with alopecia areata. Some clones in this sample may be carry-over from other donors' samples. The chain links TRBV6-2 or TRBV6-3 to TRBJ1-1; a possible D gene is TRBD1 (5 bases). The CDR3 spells CASSDRQNTEAFF. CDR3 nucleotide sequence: TGTGCCAGCAGTGACAGACAGAACACTGAAGCTTTCTTT.